This T cell receptor (beta chain) derives from a study of T cell responses to AZD1222 COVID-19 vaccine. In the study overall: Researchers grouped second doses given at about 4 or about 12 weeks into one pool. General study results and limits: Repertoire sampling occurred only after the peak T cell response. Donor demographics were predominantly white British with a female majority; clonal diversity may be underestimated.

As regards this clone: Its antigen remains unknown.

The CDR3 consists of 14 residues. V lost 5 bases and J lost 8; bases outside the gene matches: 8. In germline, CDR1 is SGHVS, CDR2 FQNEAQ. Libraries were prepared by immunoSEQ multiplex PCR; TCRdb keeps only in-frame clonotypes and omits some of them. The repertoire consists of around 150,000 clones, with around 92% occurring once and the leading ten covering 1.1% to 1.5%. This clonotype originated in an adult in good health. Source: peripheral blood, taken on day 0 of AZD1222 vaccination. The chain recombines TRBV7-8 with TRBJ1-5, with TRBD1 identical over 8 bases. CDR3 sequence reads: CASSLRQGSEPQHF. In DNA form, the CDR3 reads TGTGCCAGCAGCCTCAGACAGGGGTCGGAGCCCCAGCATTTT.